Listed here are 14 T cell receptor beta chains from one sample, sequenced in a study of blood T cell repertoires in COVID-19. Sequencing used immunoSEQ multiplex PCR; TCRdb keeps in-frame clones, though not all of them. Among a few hundred thousand clones listed, roughly nine tenths were seen once. The sample comprised peripheral blood. The source is a woman aged 25 to 45 with COVID-19, enrolled during active disease.

The V gene is TRBV6-5, the J gene TRBJ1-2, with a possible D match to TRBD1 (5 bases). Germline loops: CDR1 MNHEY, CDR2 SVGAGI. The CDR3 has 13 amino acids. The V gene lost 6 bases and the J gene lost 3 bases, with 11 bases spanning the gap. CDR3 loop: CASRSTGHYGYTF. CDR3 sequence (DNA): TGTGCCAGCAGAAGCACAGGTCACTATGGCTACACCTTC.

The rearrangement links TRBV10-1 to TRBJ1-2, with D unclear. The CDR3 contains 13 residues. Germline CDR1 WNHNN, CDR2 SYGVQD (reference sequence). V lost 3 bases and J 4 bases, leaving 9 bases between the germline ends. DNA for the CDR3: TGCGCCAGCAGTGACAGTGGTGGCTATGGCTACACCTTC. As protein: CASSDSGGYGYTF.

This chain uses TRBV12-3 or TRBV12-4 with TRBJ2-5; TRBD1 matches 7 bases. J was trimmed by 4 bases and V by 6 bases; bases with no gene match: 5. The CDR3 sequence is 13 residues long. The CDR3 protein is CASRTAGGETQYF. DNA for the CDR3: TGTGCCAGCAGGACGGCAGGGGGAGAGACCCAGTACTTC.

The chain uses TRBV19 and TRBJ1-4; D unresolved. Germline CDR1 reads LNHDA; CDR2 reads SQIVND (reference sequence). This CDR3 contains 12 residues. With 7 bases removed from V and 7 bases from J, the gap between germline ends came to 10 bases. The CDR3 region is CASKEGGEKLFF. The CDR3 DNA follows: TGTGCCAGTAAAGAGGGAGGTGAAAAACTGTTTTTT.

This clone was seen a few times. This chain links TRBV6-2 or TRBV6-3 with TRBJ1-5; 8 bases are shared with TRBD1. V dropped 5 bases and J dropped 6; count of bases not matched to a gene: 9. The CDR3 sequence is 15 residues long. CDR1 is MNHEY, CDR2 SVGEGT, per germline. The CDR3 bases are TGTGCCAGCAGTGGGCTACAGGGGGTGTTTCAGCCCCAGCATTTT. It translates to CASSGLQGVFQPQHF.

This chain links TRBV12-3 or TRBV12-4 with TRBJ1-5; weak D call: TRBD1 (6 bases). Trimming pared 8 bases from V and 11 bases from J, leaving 16 bases between. The CDR3 length is 12 residues. The CDR3 bases are TGTGCCAGCCAGGACAGATATCAAGCCCAGCATTTT. It yields the protein CASQDRYQAQHF.

The chain has TRBV24-1 and TRBJ1-2, with D perhaps TRBD1 (5 bases). With 3 bases removed from V and 2 bases from J, the gap between germline ends came to 9 bases. This CDR3 has 14 amino acids. Germline V gives CDR1 KGHDR, CDR2 SFDVKD. The CDR3 loop reads CATSDGRTNYGYTF. CDR3 bases: TGTGCCACCAGTGATGGACGGACAAACTATGGCTACACCTTC.

The chain links TRBV7-9 to TRBJ2-7, with D possibly matching TRBD2 (6 bases). The CDR3 extends over 15 amino acids. The V gene lost 2 bases and the J gene lost 1 base, with 12 bases spanning the gap. Germline CDR1 SEHNR, CDR2 FQNEAQ (reference sequence). The CDR3 sequence is CASSLMGLGSYEQYF. CDR3 coding DNA: TGTGCCAGCAGCTTAATGGGACTGGGGTCCTACGAGCAGTACTTC.

V usage is TRBV4-1 and J usage is TRBJ2-7, with 7 nucleotides matching TRBD1. J gave up 2 bases and V 4 bases, and 5 bases lay outside the gene matches. This CDR3 contains 14 residues. Germline V gives CDR1 MGHRA, CDR2 YSYEKL. The CDR3 reads CASSPRQGPYEQYF. Written as DNA, the CDR3 is TGCGCCAGCAGCCCAAGACAGGGCCCCTACGAGCAGTACTTC.

The chain combines TRBV18 with TRBJ1-6, with TRBD1 identical over 9 bases. V lost 3 bases and J lost 9; bases outside the gene matches: 12. Germline V gene data show CDR1 as KGHSH and CDR2 as LQKENI. CDR3 length equals 17 residues. In DNA, the CDR3 is TGTGCCAGCTCACCTCCAAGGACCGGGACAGGGAGTTCACCCCTCCACTTT. Its protein is CASSPPRTGTGSSPLHF. Together with reference TRBV18 and TRBJ1-6, the CDR3 gives the full variable domain: NAGVMQNPRHLVRRRGQEARLRCSPMKGHSHVYWYRQLPEEGLKFMVYLQKENIIDESGMPKERFSAEFPKEGPSILRIQQVVRGDSAAYFCASSPPRTGTGSSPLHFGNGTRLTVT.

The rearrangement uses TRBV24-1 and TRBJ2-2; no reliable D call. Germline V gene data show CDR1 as KGHDR and CDR2 as SFDVKD. V was pared by 1 base and J by 6 bases, with 5 bases between. The CDR3 runs 13 residues. CDR3 in amino acids: CATSDLHAGELFF. The CDR3 coding sequence is TGTGCCACCAGTGATTTACACGCCGGGGAGCTGTTTTTT.

The J gene is TRBJ1-5, the V gene TRBV19; D perhaps matches TRBD1 (6 bases). Germline V gene lookup returns CDR1 LNHDA and CDR2 SQIVND (reference sequence). The germline V and J ends were trimmed by 8 bases and 4 bases, with 15 bases remaining between them. The CDR3 is 14 amino acids. The CDR3 nucleotides read TGTGCCAGTGAGGGAGGGGGTCGAAATCAGCCCCAGCATTTT. Translated: CASEGGGRNQPQHF.

This chain connects TRBV5-1 to TRBJ2-5; 11 bases fit TRBD2. CDR1 is SGHRS and CDR2 is YFSETQ in the germline V gene. CDR3 length: 15 amino acids. J was trimmed by 5 bases and V by 4 bases; bases with no gene match: 7. CDR3 coding DNA: TGCGCCAGCAGCAAAACTAGCGGGAGTTTCGAGACCCAGTACTTC. Its translation: CASSKTSGSFETQYF.

This clone was seen once. The J gene is TRBJ1-2, the V gene TRBV19, with D perhaps matching TRBD1 (5 bases). Per germline, CDR1 LNHDA and CDR2 SQIVND (reference sequence). The CDR3 extends over 12 amino acids. V lost 5 bases and J lost 4, with 8 bases in between. CDR3 residues: CASSGGTYGYTF. The DNA for the CDR3 is TGTGCCAGTAGTGGGGGGACCTATGGCTACACCTTC.